The TCR beta chain described here comes from a study of molecular identifiers for immune sequencing clone quantification. Study in general: The replicate experiment used RNA from about 21,000 or 97,000 naive CD8 cells. This RNA was split into five aliquots, and four of them were sequenced.

TCRdb used MiXCR to reprocess the PCR reads, holding one entry per CDR3 protein. The table has about 640,000 distinct CDR3 sequences, nearly 20% seen once. Naive CD8 libraries used about 18,000 to 1,100,000 sorted cells and 10%, 30% or 50% RNA. Isolation of naive CD8 T cells was achieved by sorting on a CD8+CD4-CCR7+CD45RA+ phenotype. J lost 5 bases, V lost 6 bases, and 10 bases had no gene match. Germline V gene data show CDR1 as LGHDT and CDR2 as YNNKEL (reference sequence). This CDR3 is 15 amino acids long. This clonotype has a handful of counts. Its specificity is not known. General study findings and limits: Detecting spiked Jurkat TCR RNA from one cell among 950,000 to 1,000,000 naive cells was reportedly possible.

The TCR comes from a human donor in good health. Some libraries in this study had Jurkat cell RNA spiked in. The specimen sequenced was naive CD8+ T cells from blood, with Jurkat cell RNA spiked in. Subset in this sample: FACS-sorted CD8+CD4-CCR7+CD45RA+ naive T cells. V usage is TRBV3-1 and J usage is TRBJ2-5, with 9 nucleotides matching TRBD1. This CDR3 is CASRAKQGASETQYF. Written as DNA, the CDR3 is TGTGCCAGCAGAGCAAAACAGGGGGCTTCGGAGACCCAGTACTTC.